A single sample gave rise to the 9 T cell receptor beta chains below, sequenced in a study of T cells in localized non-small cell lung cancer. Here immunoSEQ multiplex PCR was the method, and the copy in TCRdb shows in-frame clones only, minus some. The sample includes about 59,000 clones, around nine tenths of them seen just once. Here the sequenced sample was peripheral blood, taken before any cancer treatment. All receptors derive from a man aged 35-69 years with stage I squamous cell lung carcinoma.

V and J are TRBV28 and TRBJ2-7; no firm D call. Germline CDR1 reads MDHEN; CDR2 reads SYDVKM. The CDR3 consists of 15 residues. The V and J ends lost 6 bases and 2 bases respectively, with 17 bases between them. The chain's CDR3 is CASSLRSTSAYEQYF. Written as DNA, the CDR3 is TGTGCCAGCAGCCTTCGTAGCACGAGCGCCTACGAGCAGTACTTC.

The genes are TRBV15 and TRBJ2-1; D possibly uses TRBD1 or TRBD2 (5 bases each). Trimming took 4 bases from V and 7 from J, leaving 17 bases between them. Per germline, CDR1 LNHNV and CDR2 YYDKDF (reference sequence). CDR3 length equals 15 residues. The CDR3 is CATSTGTDGRNEQFF. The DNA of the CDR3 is TGTGCCACCAGCACCGGGACCGACGGTAGAAATGAGCAGTTCTTC.

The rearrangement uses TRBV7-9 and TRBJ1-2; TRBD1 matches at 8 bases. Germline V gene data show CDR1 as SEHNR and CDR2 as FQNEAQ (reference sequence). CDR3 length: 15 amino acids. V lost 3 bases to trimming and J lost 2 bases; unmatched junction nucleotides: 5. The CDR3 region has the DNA TGTGCCAGCAGCTTCGGACAGGGTCCAAACTATGGCTACACCTTC. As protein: CASSFGQGPNYGYTF.

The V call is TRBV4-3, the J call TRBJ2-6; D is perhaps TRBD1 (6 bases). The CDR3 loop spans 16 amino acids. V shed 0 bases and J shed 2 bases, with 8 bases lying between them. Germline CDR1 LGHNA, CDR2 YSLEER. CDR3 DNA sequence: TGCGCCAGCAGCCAAGATCCAGGGGCTGGGGCCAACGTCCTGACTTTC. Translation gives CASSQDPGAGANVLTF.

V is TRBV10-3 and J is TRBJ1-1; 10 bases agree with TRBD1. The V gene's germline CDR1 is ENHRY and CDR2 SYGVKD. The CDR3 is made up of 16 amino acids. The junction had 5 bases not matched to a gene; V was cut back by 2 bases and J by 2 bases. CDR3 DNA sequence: TGTGCCATCAGTGAGCCCGGGACAGGGGTTAACACTGAAGCTTTCTTT. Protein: CAISEPGTGVNTEAFF.

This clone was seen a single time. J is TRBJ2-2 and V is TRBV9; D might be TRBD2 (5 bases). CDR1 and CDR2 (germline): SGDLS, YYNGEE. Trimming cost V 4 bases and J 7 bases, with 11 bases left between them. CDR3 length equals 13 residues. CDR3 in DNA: TGTGCCAGCAGCCTCACGGGGAGCGGGGAGCTGTTTTTT. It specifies CASSLTGSGELFF.

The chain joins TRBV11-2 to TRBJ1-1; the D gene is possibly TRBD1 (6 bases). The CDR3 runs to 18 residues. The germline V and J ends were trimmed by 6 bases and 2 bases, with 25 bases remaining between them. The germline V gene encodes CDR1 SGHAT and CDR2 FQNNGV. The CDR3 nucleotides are TGTGCCAGCAGACAAATGGGGGGGGGCAGAGAAACTAACACTGAAGCTTTCTTT. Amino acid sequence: CASRQMGGGRETNTEAFF.

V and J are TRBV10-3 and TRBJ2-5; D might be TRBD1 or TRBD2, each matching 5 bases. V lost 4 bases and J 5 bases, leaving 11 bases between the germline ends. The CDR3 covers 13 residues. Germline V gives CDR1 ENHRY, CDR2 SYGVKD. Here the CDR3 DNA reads TGTGCCATCAGTGCTGGGGGTGGGGAGACCCAGTACTTC. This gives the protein CAISAGGGETQYF.

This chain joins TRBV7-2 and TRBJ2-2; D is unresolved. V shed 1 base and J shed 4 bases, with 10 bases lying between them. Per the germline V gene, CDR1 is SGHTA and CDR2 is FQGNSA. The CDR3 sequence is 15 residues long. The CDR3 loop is CASSLVVVGTGELFF. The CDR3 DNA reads TGTGCCAGCAGCTTAGTAGTCGTCGGCACCGGGGAGCTGTTTTTT.